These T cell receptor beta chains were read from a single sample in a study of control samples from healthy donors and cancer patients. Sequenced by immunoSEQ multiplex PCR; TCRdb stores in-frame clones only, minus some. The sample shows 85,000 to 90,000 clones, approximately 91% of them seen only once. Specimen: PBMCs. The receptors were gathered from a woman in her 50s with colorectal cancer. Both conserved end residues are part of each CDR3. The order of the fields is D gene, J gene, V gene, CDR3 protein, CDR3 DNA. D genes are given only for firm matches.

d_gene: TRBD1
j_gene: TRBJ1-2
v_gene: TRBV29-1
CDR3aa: CSVAGQPNYGYTF
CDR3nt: TGCAGCGTGGCGGGACAGCCTAACTATGGCTACACCTTC

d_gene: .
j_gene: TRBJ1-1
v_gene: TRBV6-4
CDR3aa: CASSDSAYSNTEAFF
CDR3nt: TGTGCCAGCAGTGACTCGGCATACTCGAACACTGAAGCTTTCTTT

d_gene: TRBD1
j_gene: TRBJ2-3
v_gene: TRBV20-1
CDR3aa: CSASMTGTQDTQYF
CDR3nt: TGCAGTGCTAGTATGACAGGGACCCAAGATACGCAGTATTTT

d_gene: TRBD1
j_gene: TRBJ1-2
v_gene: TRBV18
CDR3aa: CASSFTGGSATNYGYTF
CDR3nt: TGTGCCAGCTCATTCACAGGGGGCTCCGCAACTAACTATGGCTACACCTTC

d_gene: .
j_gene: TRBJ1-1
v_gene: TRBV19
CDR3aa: CASSIIGGRAEAFF
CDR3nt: TGTGCCAGTAGTATAATCGGAGGGCGCGCTGAAGCTTTCTTT

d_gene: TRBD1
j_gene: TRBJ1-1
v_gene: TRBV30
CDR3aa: CAWNPGTVNTEAFF
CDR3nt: TGTGCCTGGAATCCCGGGACAGTTAACACTGAAGCTTTCTTT

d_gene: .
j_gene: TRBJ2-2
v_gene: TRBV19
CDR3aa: CASRLQMNTGELFF
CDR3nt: TGTGCCAGTAGGCTTCAGATGAACACCGGGGAGCTGTTTTTT

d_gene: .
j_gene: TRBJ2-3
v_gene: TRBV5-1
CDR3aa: CASSPSGRNTDTQYF
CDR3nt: TGCGCCAGCAGCCCTTCGGGACGAAACACAGATACGCAGTATTTT

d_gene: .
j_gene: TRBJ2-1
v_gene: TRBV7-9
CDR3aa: CATREQFF
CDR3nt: TGTGCCACCCGGGAGCAGTTCTTC

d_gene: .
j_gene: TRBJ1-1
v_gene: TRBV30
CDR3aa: CAWSVGPGMDTEAFF
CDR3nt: TGTGCCTGGAGTGTTGGACCGGGCATGGACACTGAAGCTTTCTTT